The T cell receptor (beta chain) under discussion was sequenced for a study of T-cell reconstitution after alpha-beta-depleted transplantation in children. CDR3 length: 14 amino acids. Trimming removed 6 bases from V and 5 bases from J; junction bases left unmatched: 8. Per germline, CDR1 ENHRY and CDR2 SYGVKD. A TCRbeta library incorporating unique molecular identifiers was prepared. TCRdb processed the PCR reads anew with MiXCR; each CDR3 protein has one entry. The sample yields about a million distinct CDR3 sequences, about 29% seen once. Study outcomes and limitations: Elevated TCRbeta diversity at day 60 was traced, in some patients, to surviving recipient T cells and thymic progenitors. Two months or so post-transplant, alpha-beta T cells reportedly derived from several hundred expanded graft clones. Newly generated T cells supplied most T-cell counts and diversity one year post-transplant.

This clonotype turned up a few times. Its matching antigen is unknown. The sequenced sample was PBMCs, mostly from graft donor cells, obtained 360 days after TCRalphabeta/CD19-depleted stem cell transplant. The origin of this receptor is a boy in the first two years of life who had a stem cell transplant for SCID, so the T cells may come from the graft donor. The chain combines TRBV10-3 with TRBJ1-1, with 8 bases lining up with TRBD1. DNA of the CDR3: TGTGCCATCAGGATGGACAGGGAGAGGACTGAAGCTTTCTTT. This gives the protein CAIRMDRERTEAFF.